This is a list of T cell receptor beta chains from one sample in a study of T-cell memory formation after mild COVID-19. Using its own MiXCR run on the 5' RACE reads, TCRdb lists one record per CDR3 protein. The top ten clones hold around 20% of a sample with a few hundred thousand distinct CDR3 sequences, 20% of them seen once. Sequenced input: PBMCs or a T cell subset sorted from them (not recorded which). These receptors were collected from a young man who had mild COVID-19 (a few samples of this study predate the infection). Cell type and time point are not known. Each CDR3 is given with its conserved first and last residue. The order of the fields is D gene, clone size, V gene, J gene, CDR3 DNA, CDR3 protein. A D gene is named only where the DNA matches it firmly. Part of the rows lack a size; the others show once, few, many or a class for expanded clones.

d_gene: NA
abundance: few
v_gene: TRBV11-2
j_gene: TRBJ1-1
CDR3nt: TGTGCCAGCAGATTCTCCCGGGGGGCATCGGGGAACACTGAAGCTTTCTTT
CDR3aa: CASRFSRGASGNTEAFF

d_gene: TRBD1
abundance: few
v_gene: TRBV6-1
j_gene: TRBJ1-1
CDR3nt: TGTGCCAGCAGACCACGGACAGGGCCTAACACTGAAGCTTTCTTT
CDR3aa: CASRPRTGPNTEAFF

d_gene: NA
abundance: NA
v_gene: TRBV28
j_gene: TRBJ1-1
CDR3nt: TGTGCCAGCATTATAATACAGGGAGGGGGGACTGAAGCTTTCTTT
CDR3aa: CASIIIQGGGTEAFF

d_gene: TRBD2
abundance: NA
v_gene: TRBV7-2
j_gene: TRBJ2-7
CDR3nt: TGTGCCAGCAGCCCTAGTAGCGGGGCGACCTACGAGCAGTACTTC
CDR3aa: CASSPSSGATYEQYF

d_gene: TRBD1
abundance: NA
v_gene: TRBV7-8
j_gene: TRBJ2-1
CDR3nt: TGTGCCAGCAGAGGGACAGGTCGCTCCTACAATGAGCAGTTCTTC
CDR3aa: CASRGTGRSYNEQFF

d_gene: NA
abundance: NA
v_gene: TRBV7-2
j_gene: TRBJ1-2
CDR3nt: TGTGCCAGCAGCCCCCAAACAGGGAGCTATGGCTACACCTTC
CDR3aa: CASSPQTGSYGYTF

d_gene: NA
abundance: many
v_gene: TRBV20-1
j_gene: TRBJ1-5
CDR3nt: TGCAGCGCCTTTGGGTCCGACAATCAGCCCCAGCATTTT
CDR3aa: CSAFGSDNQPQHF

d_gene: NA
abundance: NA
v_gene: TRBV7-2
j_gene: TRBJ2-3
CDR3nt: TGTGCCAGCAGCCGTAGTGGGGGCCAAGGAGATACGCAGTATTTT
CDR3aa: CASSRSGGQGDTQYF

d_gene: TRBD1
abundance: NA
v_gene: TRBV6-1
j_gene: TRBJ2-5
CDR3nt: TGTGCCAGCAGTGAAGGGGGGACAGGTCCTCAAGAGACCCAGTACTTC
CDR3aa: CASSEGGTGPQETQYF

d_gene: NA
abundance: many
v_gene: TRBV7-8
j_gene: TRBJ2-1
CDR3nt: TGTGCCAGCAGCTCCTTTAACAATGAGCAGTTCTTC
CDR3aa: CASSSFNNEQFF

d_gene: NA
abundance: many
v_gene: TRBV12-3/TRBV12-4
j_gene: TRBJ2-5
CDR3nt: TGTGCCAGCAGTTTACCCCCTCTAGAGACCCAGTACTTC
CDR3aa: CASSLPPLETQYF

d_gene: TRBD1
abundance: few
v_gene: TRBV15
j_gene: TRBJ1-2
CDR3nt: TGTGCCACCAGCAGATCCCCACCGGGACAGGGGGCCCATGGCTACACCTTC
CDR3aa: CATSRSPPGQGAHGYTF

d_gene: TRBD2
abundance: few
v_gene: TRBV7-3
j_gene: TRBJ2-3
CDR3nt: TGTGCCAGCAGCTTAGGGACTAGCGGGGCTAGCACAGATACGCAGTATTTT
CDR3aa: CASSLGTSGASTDTQYF

d_gene: NA
abundance: few
v_gene: TRBV20-1
j_gene: TRBJ2-3
CDR3nt: TGCAGTGCTCAAGACACACTGGGCTTAGATACGCAGTATTTT
CDR3aa: CSAQDTLGLDTQYF

d_gene: NA
abundance: few
v_gene: TRBV2
j_gene: TRBJ1-2
CDR3nt: TGTGCCAGCAGTGAAGCGCTCGGGGGAGGACCCTTTCGATCGACTAACTATGGCTACACCTTC
CDR3aa: CASSEALGGGPFRSTNYGYTF

d_gene: NA
abundance: NA
v_gene: TRBV21-1
j_gene: TRBJ2-4
CDR3nt: TGTGCCAGCAGCAAGGCTTCCAGGACGGCTAAAAACATTCAGTACTTC
CDR3aa: CASSKASRTAKNIQYF

d_gene: TRBD1
abundance: few
v_gene: TRBV20-1
j_gene: TRBJ1-2
CDR3nt: TGCAGTGCTGGAGGGGGCAGACCCTCTAACTATGGCTACACCTTC
CDR3aa: CSAGGGRPSNYGYTF

d_gene: TRBD1
abundance: NA
v_gene: TRBV5-1
j_gene: TRBJ2-7
CDR3nt: TGCGCCAGCAGCCCGGGGACAGCGAATTCCTACGAGCAGTACTTC
CDR3aa: CASSPGTANSYEQYF

d_gene: NA
abundance: many
v_gene: TRBV12-3/TRBV12-4
j_gene: TRBJ2-1
CDR3nt: TGTGCCAGCAGTTTCGGAGGTAGTGGGGATGAGCAGTTCTTC
CDR3aa: CASSFGGSGDEQFF

d_gene: NA
abundance: many
v_gene: TRBV5-1
j_gene: TRBJ2-3
CDR3nt: TGCGCCAGCAGCCGCGGGATTGGAGATACGCAGTATTTT
CDR3aa: CASSRGIGDTQYF

d_gene: NA
abundance: NA
v_gene: TRBV7-3
j_gene: TRBJ2-3
CDR3nt: TGTGCCAGCAGCCAGCTGGGGGAACGGACAGATACGCAGTATTTT
CDR3aa: CASSQLGERTDTQYF

d_gene: NA
abundance: once
v_gene: TRBV28
j_gene: TRBJ2-5
CDR3nt: TGTGCCAGCAGTTTGGGCGGAGCGTTGTACTTC
CDR3aa: CASSLGGALYF

d_gene: TRBD1
abundance: NA
v_gene: TRBV6-6
j_gene: TRBJ1-6
CDR3nt: TGTGCCAGCAGTACCGGACAGGGACGGTCCTCCTATAATTCACCCCTCCACTTT
CDR3aa: CASSTGQGRSSYNSPLHF

d_gene: NA
abundance: NA
v_gene: TRBV4-3
j_gene: TRBJ1-4
CDR3nt: TGCGCCAGCAGCCTGAGATGGGGCAGACTTAATGAAAAACTGTTTTTT
CDR3aa: CASSLRWGRLNEKLFF

d_gene: NA
abundance: NA
v_gene: TRBV7-9
j_gene: TRBJ1-2
CDR3nt: TGTGCCAGCAGTATCTATGGCTACACCTTC
CDR3aa: CASSIYGYTF

d_gene: TRBD1
abundance: few
v_gene: TRBV9
j_gene: TRBJ2-1
CDR3nt: TGTGCCAGCAGCAGGGACAGGTCGAGCTCCTACAATGAGCAGTTCTTC
CDR3aa: CASSRDRSSSYNEQFF

d_gene: TRBD2
abundance: few
v_gene: TRBV9
j_gene: TRBJ2-5
CDR3nt: TGTGCCAGCAGCAAGGACGGGGGGGAGACCCAGTACTTC
CDR3aa: CASSKDGGETQYF

d_gene: TRBD2
abundance: few
v_gene: TRBV10-2
j_gene: TRBJ2-2
CDR3nt: TGCGCCAGCCGAACTAGCGGGGGGCCGGGCGGGGAGCTGTTTTTT
CDR3aa: CASRTSGGPGGELFF

d_gene: TRBD2
abundance: NA
v_gene: TRBV7-2
j_gene: TRBJ2-1
CDR3nt: TGTGCCAGCAGCTTTTCCTGGGCGGGGGGCGGCTATGATGAGCAGTTCTTC
CDR3aa: CASSFSWAGGGYDEQFF

d_gene: NA
abundance: many
v_gene: TRBV5-1
j_gene: TRBJ2-2
CDR3nt: TGCGCCAGCAGCCCCGGGGCCGATTGGGTCAACACCGGGGAGCTGTTTTTT
CDR3aa: CASSPGADWVNTGELFF

d_gene: TRBD1
abundance: few
v_gene: TRBV29-1
j_gene: TRBJ2-3
CDR3nt: TGCAGCGTTGAAGTAGCTGAGATACAGGGGCTGCCGTATTTT
CDR3aa: CSVEVAEIQGLPYF

d_gene: NA
abundance: NA
v_gene: TRBV7-9
j_gene: TRBJ2-5
CDR3nt: TGTGCCAGCAGCTTAGTACGCGGTCTCGGGACCCAGTACTTC
CDR3aa: CASSLVRGLGTQYF

d_gene: NA
abundance: NA
v_gene: TRBV6-6
j_gene: TRBJ1-2
CDR3nt: TGTGCCAGCAGTTACTCGTTGGGGAGCTATGGCTACACCTTC
CDR3aa: CASSYSLGSYGYTF

d_gene: NA
abundance: many
v_gene: TRBV6-2/TRBV6-3
j_gene: TRBJ1-2
CDR3nt: TGTGCCACACGGACGGACGCTAACTATGGCTACACCTTC
CDR3aa: CATRTDANYGYTF

d_gene: NA
abundance: few
v_gene: TRBV7-6
j_gene: TRBJ2-2
CDR3nt: TGTGCCAGCAGCTTAGGCCCAACAGCCACCGGGGAGCTGTTTTTT
CDR3aa: CASSLGPTATGELFF

d_gene: NA
abundance: NA
v_gene: TRBV18
j_gene: TRBJ2-5
CDR3nt: TGTGCCAGCTCACCTCCCGGACTAAGCCAAGAGACCCAGTACTTC
CDR3aa: CASSPPGLSQETQYF

d_gene: NA
abundance: NA
v_gene: TRBV20-1
j_gene: TRBJ1-3
CDR3nt: TGCAGTGCTCGGGTCCCACTGAACTCTGGAAACACCATATATTTT
CDR3aa: CSARVPLNSGNTIYF

d_gene: NA
abundance: many
v_gene: TRBV18
j_gene: TRBJ2-1
CDR3nt: TGTGCCAGCTCACCATCCGGAAGAGGCGAGCAGTTCTTC
CDR3aa: CASSPSGRGEQFF

d_gene: TRBD2
abundance: NA
v_gene: TRBV10-3
j_gene: TRBJ2-5
CDR3nt: TGTGCCATCAGTGGGGGGACTAGCGGGGGAAATGTGACCCAGTACTTC
CDR3aa: CAISGGTSGGNVTQYF

d_gene: TRBD1
abundance: few
v_gene: TRBV20-1
j_gene: TRBJ1-1
CDR3nt: TGCAGTGCTATTCCAGGGGGTCGGGACACTGAAGCTTTCTTT
CDR3aa: CSAIPGGRDTEAFF

d_gene: NA
abundance: NA
v_gene: TRBV7-2
j_gene: TRBJ2-5
CDR3nt: TGTGCCAGCAGCTTAGAGTCAGGTTGGGAGACCCAGTACTTC
CDR3aa: CASSLESGWETQYF

d_gene: TRBD1
abundance: few
v_gene: TRBV25-1
j_gene: TRBJ2-3
CDR3nt: TGTGCCAGCAGTACCCGACAGGGTGGTGGCACAGATACGCAGTATTTT
CDR3aa: CASSTRQGGGTDTQYF

d_gene: TRBD1
abundance: few
v_gene: TRBV4-3
j_gene: TRBJ2-7
CDR3nt: TGCGCCAGCAGCCAAGATGTGGGACAGGGGACTTTATTCGAGCAGTACTTC
CDR3aa: CASSQDVGQGTLFEQYF

d_gene: TRBD1
abundance: NA
v_gene: TRBV2
j_gene: TRBJ1-4
CDR3nt: TGTACCAGCAGTCCCGGGACAGGGGTCGAAAAACTGTTTTTT
CDR3aa: CTSSPGTGVEKLFF

d_gene: TRBD2
abundance: NA
v_gene: TRBV15
j_gene: TRBJ2-1
CDR3nt: TGTGCCACCAGCAGAGATTTAGCTAGCGGCCACAATGAGCAGTTCTTC
CDR3aa: CATSRDLASGHNEQFF

d_gene: NA
abundance: NA
v_gene: TRBV5-4
j_gene: TRBJ2-3
CDR3nt: TGTGCCAGCCCTTCCCGGGGGGCTGAAGATACGCAGTATTTT
CDR3aa: CASPSRGAEDTQYF

d_gene: TRBD1
abundance: NA
v_gene: TRBV11-2
j_gene: TRBJ1-2
CDR3nt: TGTGCCAGCAGTTATACAGGGGATTTAGTCTACACCTTC
CDR3aa: CASSYTGDLVYTF

d_gene: NA
abundance: NA
v_gene: TRBV7-2
j_gene: TRBJ2-5
CDR3nt: TGTGCCAGCAGCTTGGAGCGGGTCGCCGAGACCCAGTACTTC
CDR3aa: CASSLERVAETQYF

d_gene: TRBD1
abundance: NA
v_gene: TRBV5-1
j_gene: TRBJ1-1
CDR3nt: TGCGCCAGCAGAGAGGGACAGGGCGTCTTAGCTTTCTTT
CDR3aa: CASREGQGVLAFF

d_gene: NA
abundance: few
v_gene: TRBV3-2
j_gene: TRBJ2-5
CDR3nt: TGTGCCAGCAGCCAAGGCACTGACCGGGACAGGGGGCCCCAAGAGACCCAGTACTTC
CDR3aa: CASSQGTDRDRGPQETQYF

d_gene: NA
abundance: many
v_gene: TRBV4-1
j_gene: TRBJ1-4
CDR3nt: TGCGCCAGCAGCCAAGTCGGGGAAAAACTGTTTTTT
CDR3aa: CASSQVGEKLFF

d_gene: NA
abundance: NA
v_gene: TRBV7-9
j_gene: TRBJ2-1
CDR3nt: TGTGCCAGCAGCTTAGCCAGGGACTACAATGAGCAGTTCTTC
CDR3aa: CASSLARDYNEQFF

d_gene: NA
abundance: NA
v_gene: TRBV5-1
j_gene: TRBJ2-7
CDR3nt: TGCGCCAGCAGCTTACCTCAGGGAGTAGGGGAGCAGTACTTC
CDR3aa: CASSLPQGVGEQYF

d_gene: NA
abundance: NA
v_gene: TRBV10-3
j_gene: TRBJ2-7
CDR3nt: TGTGCCATCAGTGAAATTCATACAGGGAGTAACTACGAGCAGTACTTC
CDR3aa: CAISEIHTGSNYEQYF